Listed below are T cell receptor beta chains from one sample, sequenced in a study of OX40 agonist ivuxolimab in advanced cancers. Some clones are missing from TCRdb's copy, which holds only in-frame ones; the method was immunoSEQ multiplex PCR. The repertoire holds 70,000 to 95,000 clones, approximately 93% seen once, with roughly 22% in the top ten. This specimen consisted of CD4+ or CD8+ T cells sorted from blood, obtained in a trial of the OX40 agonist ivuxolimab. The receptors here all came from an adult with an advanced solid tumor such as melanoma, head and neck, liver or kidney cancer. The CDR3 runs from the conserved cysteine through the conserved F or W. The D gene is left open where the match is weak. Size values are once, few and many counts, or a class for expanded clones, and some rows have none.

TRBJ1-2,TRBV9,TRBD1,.,CASSEGQSNYGYTF,TGTGCCAGCAGCGAGGGACAGTCTAACTATGGCTACACCTTC
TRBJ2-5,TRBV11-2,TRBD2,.,CASSLGVGLKETQYF,TGTGCCAGCAGCTTAGGGGTGGGACTAAAAGAGACCCAGTACTTC
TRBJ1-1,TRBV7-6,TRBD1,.,CASSRDRLNTEAFF,TGTGCCAGCAGCAGGGACAGGTTGAACACTGAAGCTTTCTTT
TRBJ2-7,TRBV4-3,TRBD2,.,CASSFWTSGSYEQYF,TGCGCCAGCAGCTTCTGGACTAGCGGGAGCTACGAGCAGTACTTC
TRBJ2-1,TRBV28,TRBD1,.,CASRPGTGVWNEQFF,TGTGCCAGCAGACCCGGGACAGGAGTATGGAATGAGCAGTTCTTC
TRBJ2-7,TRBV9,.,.,CASSPAHPSSSSYEQYF,TGTGCCAGCAGCCCAGCCCACCCTTCCTCGAGCTCCTACGAGCAGTACTTC
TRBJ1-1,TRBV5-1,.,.,CASSVSGEAFF,TGCGCCAGCAGCGTCTCGGGGGAAGCTTTCTTT
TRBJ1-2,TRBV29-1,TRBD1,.,CSVEDRDSREWDDYTF,TGCAGCGTTGAAGATCGGGACAGCCGGGAATGGGATGACTACACCTTC
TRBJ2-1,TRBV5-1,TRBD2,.,CASSFSGVPFDEQFF,TGCGCCAGCAGTTTTAGCGGGGTACCATTCGATGAGCAGTTCTTC
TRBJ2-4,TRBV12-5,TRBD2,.,CASGSTGTSGRTDKNIQYF,TGTGCTAGTGGTTCTACCGGGACTAGCGGGAGAACCGACAAAAACATTCAGTACTTC
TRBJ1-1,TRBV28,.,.,CASSLDRNTEAFF,TGTGCCAGCAGTCTGGACAGGAACACTGAAGCTTTCTTT
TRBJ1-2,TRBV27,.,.,CASRPARDTYYGYTF,TGTGCCAGCAGACCGGCCCGGGACACCTACTATGGCTACACCTTC
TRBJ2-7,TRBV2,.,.,CASTHPLIHEQYF,TGTGCCAGCACCCACCCCCTAATCCACGAGCAGTACTTC
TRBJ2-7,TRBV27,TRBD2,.,CASSFSSGRIYEQYF,TGTGCCAGCAGTTTTTCAAGCGGGAGAATATACGAGCAGTACTTC
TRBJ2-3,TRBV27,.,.,CASSSRVREDTQYF,TGTGCCAGCAGTTCTCGAGTCCGGGAAGATACGCAGTATTTT
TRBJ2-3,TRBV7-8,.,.,CASSLVFGVSTDTQYF,TGTGCCAGCAGCTTAGTATTCGGGGTTAGTACAGATACGCAGTATTTT
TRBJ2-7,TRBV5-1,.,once,CASSPPREGTSYEQYF,TGCGCCAGCAGCCCCCCCCGCGAGGGAACCTCCTACGAGCAGTACTTC
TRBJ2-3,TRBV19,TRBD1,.,CASSIDRGHTDTQYF,TGTGCCAGTAGTATCGACAGGGGCCACACAGATACGCAGTATTTT
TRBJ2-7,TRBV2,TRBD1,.,CASSAPRDRGYEQYF,TGTGCCAGCAGTGCGCCCCGGGACAGGGGTTACGAGCAGTACTTC
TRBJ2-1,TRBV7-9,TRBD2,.,CASSSREGDEQFF,TGTGCCAGCAGTTCCAGGGAGGGCGATGAGCAGTTCTTC
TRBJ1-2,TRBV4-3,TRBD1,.,CASSQGVTGGAYGYTF,TGCGCCAGCAGCCAAGGGGTCACAGGGGGCGCCTATGGCTACACCTTC
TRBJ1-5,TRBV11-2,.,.,CASSQGPNQPQHF,TGTGCCAGCAGCCAGGGACCTAATCAGCCCCAGCATTTT
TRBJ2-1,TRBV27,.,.,CASKGYNEQFF,TGTGCCAGCAAGGGATACAATGAGCAGTTCTTC
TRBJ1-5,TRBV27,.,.,CASSLSNQPQHF,TGTGCCAGCAGTTTATCGAATCAGCCCCAGCATTTT
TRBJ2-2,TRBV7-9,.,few,CASSLDTNTGELFF,TGTGCCAGCAGCTTAGACACGAACACCGGGGAGCTGTTTTTT
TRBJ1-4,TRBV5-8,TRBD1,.,CASTPGTGEEKLFF,TGTGCCAGCACCCCCGGGACAGGGGAAGAAAAACTGTTTTTT
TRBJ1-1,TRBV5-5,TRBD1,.,CASSRVTGVNTEAFF,TGTGCCAGCAGTCGGGTAACAGGGGTGAACACTGAAGCTTTCTTT
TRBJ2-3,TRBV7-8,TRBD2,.,CASSLEEGSGRVTDTQYF,TGTGCCAGCAGCTTAGAAGAGGGAAGCGGGAGGGTCACAGATACGCAGTATTTT
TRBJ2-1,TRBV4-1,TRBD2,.,CASSQDFVSSGSYNEQFF,TGCGCCAGCAGCCAAGATTTCGTATCTAGCGGGAGTTACAATGAGCAGTTCTTC
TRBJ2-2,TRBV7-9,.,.,CASSSPLDGLTGELFF,TGTGCCAGCAGCTCCCCCCTGGACGGCCTCACCGGGGAGCTGTTTTTT
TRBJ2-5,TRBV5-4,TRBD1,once,CAGRTGQETQYF,TGTGCCGGACGGACAGGCCAAGAGACCCAGTACTTC
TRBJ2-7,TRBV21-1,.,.,CASTEWDRENEQYF,TGTGCCAGCACCGAATGGGACAGGGAAAACGAGCAGTACTTC
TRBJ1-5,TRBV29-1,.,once,CSVQTSGFEGGQPQHF,TGCAGCGTCCAAACATCAGGGTTCGAAGGGGGTCAGCCCCAGCATTTT
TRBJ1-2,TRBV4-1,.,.,CASSQVRGSDYGYTF,TGCGCCAGCAGCCAAGTTCGTGGTTCGGACTATGGCTACACCTTC
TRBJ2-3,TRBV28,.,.,CASSTYGTAGPTDTQYF,TGTGCCAGCAGTACCTACGGGACCGCGGGGCCCACAGATACGCAGTATTTT
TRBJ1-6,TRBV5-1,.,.,CASSFEWRSYNSPLHF,TGCGCCAGCAGCTTTGAGTGGCGCTCCTATAATTCACCCCTCCACTTT
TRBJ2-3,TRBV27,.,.,CASSPGGFLTDTQYF,TGTGCCAGCAGCCCAGGGGGGTTTCTCACAGATACGCAGTATTTT
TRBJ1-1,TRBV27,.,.,CASSSSGRTEAFF,TGTGCCAGCAGCTCCTCTGGCAGAACTGAAGCTTTCTTT
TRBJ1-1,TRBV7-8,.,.,CASSSRTGYGTEAFF,TGTGCCAGCAGCTCCAGAACAGGGTACGGGACTGAAGCTTTCTTT
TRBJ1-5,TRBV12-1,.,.,CASSFGPESQRFHQPQHF,TGTGCCAGCAGCTTTGGTCCCGAAAGCCAAAGGTTCCATCAGCCCCAGCATTTT